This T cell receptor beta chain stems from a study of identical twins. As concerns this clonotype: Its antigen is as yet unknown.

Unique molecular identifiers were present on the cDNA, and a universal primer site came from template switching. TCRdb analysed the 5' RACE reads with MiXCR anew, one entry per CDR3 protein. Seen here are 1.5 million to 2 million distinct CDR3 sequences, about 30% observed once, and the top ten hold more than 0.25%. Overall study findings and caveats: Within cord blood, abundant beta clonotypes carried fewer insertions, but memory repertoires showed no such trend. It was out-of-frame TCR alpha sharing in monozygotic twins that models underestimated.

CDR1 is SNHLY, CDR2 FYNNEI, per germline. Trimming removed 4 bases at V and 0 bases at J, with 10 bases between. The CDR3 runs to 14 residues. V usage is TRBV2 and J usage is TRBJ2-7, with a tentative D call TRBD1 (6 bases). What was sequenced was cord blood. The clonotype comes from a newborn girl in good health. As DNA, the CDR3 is TGTGCCAGCAGTGCAGGGGCGAGCTCCTACGAGCAGTACTTC. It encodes CASSAGASSYEQYF.